This T cell receptor beta chain was captured in a study of response to subunit inactivated influenza vaccine. This clonotype has just a few counts. Its cognate antigen is unknown. Findings and caveats of the study: A suggestion made by the authors is that each seasonal influenza vaccination recruits few new T cells.

MiXCR was run by TCRdb on the RT-PCR reads, yielding one entry per CDR3 protein. Of 700,000 to 900,000 distinct CDR3 sequences listed, 21% are singletons. This CDR3 spans 11 amino acids. Germline V gives CDR1 DFQATT, CDR2 SNEGSKA (reference sequence). Trimming cost V 5 bases and J 2 bases, with 6 bases left between them. The chain links TRBV20-1 to TRBJ2-5; no reliable D call. The receptor's source is a man aged 45-65 years who received an inactivated influenza vaccine. The specimen was PBMCs from blood, collected roughly 5 days after vaccination. In DNA, the CDR3 is TGCAGTGCTCGGTGGCAAGAGACCCAGTACTTC. Protein: CSARWQETQYF.